This entry lists 8 T cell receptor beta chains sequenced from one sample in a study of blood T cell repertoires in COVID-19. The assay was immunoSEQ multiplex PCR, and TCRdb's table has in-frame clones only and misses some. The repertoire holds more than 90,000 clones, with about 85% as singletons. Material for sequencing was peripheral blood. These receptors were obtained from a man aged 40-50 years with acute or convalescent COVID-19.

CDR3 sequence reads: CASSYLRGGEQYF. CDR3 in DNA: TGTGCCAGCAGTTACCTCCGGGGAGGCGAGCAGTACTTC. The chain joins TRBV6-6 to TRBJ2-7; D might be TRBD2 (6 bases). CDR3 length: 13 amino acids. CDR1 and CDR2 (germline): MNHNY, SVGAGI (reference sequence). Trimming took 2 bases from V and 6 from J, leaving 11 bases between them.

V gene TRBV4-3 combines with J gene TRBJ1-2; D is undetermined. The CDR3 has 17 amino acids. Trimming cost V 0 bases and J 3 bases, with 17 bases left between them. In germline, CDR1 is LGHNA, CDR2 YSLEER. CDR3 sequence: CASSQEGGWGNHYGYTF. The DNA for the CDR3 is TGCGCCAGCAGCCAAGAGGGAGGCTGGGGAAATCACTATGGCTACACCTTC.

The chain joins TRBV6-6 to TRBJ1-4; TRBD1 is a possible D gene (6 bases). The CDR3 spans 14 residues. The germline CDR1 and CDR2 sequences are MNHNY and SVGAGI (reference sequence). With 5 bases removed from V and 3 bases from J, the gap between germline ends came to 10 bases. The CDR3, as DNA: TGTGCCAGCAGTGGGCAGGGGCCTAATGAAAAACTGTTTTTT. Its protein product is CASSGQGPNEKLFF.

The CDR3 spells CASSLAGQTLAKNIQYF. In DNA form, the CDR3 reads TGTGCCAGCAGCTTAGCGGGACAAACTCTAGCCAAAAACATTCAGTACTTC. This rearrangement joins TRBV7-2 to TRBJ2-4, with D possibly TRBD1 on 6 matching bases. Trimming removed 0 bases from V and 0 bases from J, with 12 bases in between. CDR1 SGHTA and CDR2 FQGNSA come from the germline V gene. CDR3 length: 17 amino acids.

The chain combines TRBV4-1 with TRBJ2-1; 8 nucleotides match TRBD2. This CDR3 is 13 amino acids long. CDR1 MGHRA and CDR2 YSYEKL come from the germline V gene. J lost 12 bases, V lost 3 bases, and 7 bases had no gene match. The CDR3 here is CASSQSTGLGQFF. The CDR3 DNA sequence: TGCGCCAGCAGCCAGTCTACGGGACTAGGGCAGTTCTTC.

This clone was counted once. This chain links TRBV5-6 with TRBJ2-7, with 9 bases identical to TRBD2. The CDR3 runs to 16 residues. Per the germline V gene, CDR1 is SGHDT and CDR2 is YYEEEE. The junction had 8 bases not matched to a gene; V was cut back by 1 base and J by 3 bases. In DNA, the CDR3 is TGTGCCAGCAGCTTGAGAGTATCTAGCGGGATCTACGAGCAGTACTTC. Its protein is CASSLRVSSGIYEQYF.

This clone was seen more than once but under ten times. This sequence joins TRBV5-6 and TRBJ1-1, with a tentative D call TRBD1 (6 bases). The CDR3 is 16 residues long. Trimming left V 2 bases short and J 4 bases short, with 18 bases between. Germline CDR1 and CDR2: SGHDT and YYEEEE. CDR3 in amino acids: CASSLGQGRIGTEAFF. The CDR3 DNA reads as TGTGCCAGCAGCTTAGGGCAGGGGCGGATAGGCACTGAAGCTTTCTTT. Using reference TRBV5-6 and TRBJ1-1 for the parts outside the CDR3, the full variable domain is DAGVTQSPTHLIKTRGQQVTLRCSPKSGHDTVSWYQQALGQGPQFIFQYYEEEERQRGNFPDRFSGHQFPNYSSELNVNALLLGDSALYLCASSLGQGRIGTEAFFGQGTRLTVV.

This clone came up once. CDR3 sequence (DNA): TGTGCCAGCTCACCGCCCGCTTCCGGAGCTTTCTTT. It encodes CASSPPASGAFF. V gene TRBV18 combines with J gene TRBJ1-1; no clear D. V was cut by 3 bases and J by 10 bases, with 12 bases left in between. CDR1 is KGHSH, CDR2 LQKENI, per germline. The CDR3 length is 12 residues.